These 6 T cell receptor beta chains were sequenced from one sample in a study of OX40 agonist ivuxolimab in advanced cancers. Profiled with immunoSEQ multiplex PCR; TCRdb holds only in-frame clones, not every one. This table holds approximately 80,000 clones, 80% to 95% found once. This sample comprised CD4+ or CD8+ T cells sorted from blood, obtained in a trial of the OX40 agonist ivuxolimab. The receptors shown here come from an adult with an advanced solid tumor such as melanoma, head and neck, liver or kidney cancer.

J is TRBJ1-3 and V is TRBV5-8; no reliable D call. Trimming removed 6 bases from V and 9 bases from J, with 16 bases in between. CDR1 and CDR2 (germline): SGHTS, YDEGEE. CDR3 length: 13 amino acids. The DNA of the CDR3 is TGTGCCAGCACCACCCCCGGGTTTCGCACCATATATTTT. It specifies CASTTPGFRTIYF.

The chain combines TRBV7-3 with TRBJ2-7, with TRBD1 identical over 11 bases. V gave up 3 bases and J gave up 5 bases; unmatched junction bases: 9. CDR3 length: 16 residues. The germline gives CDR1 SGHTA, CDR2 FQGTGA. CDR3 DNA sequence: TGTGCCAGCAGCTTGGGAGGGACAGGGGGTCGGAACGAGCAGTACTTC. Encoded protein: CASSLGGTGGRNEQYF.

This clone was seen a few times. The chain employs TRBV2 and TRBJ1-3; tentative D call: TRBD1 (5 bases). Germline V gene lookup returns CDR1 SNHLY and CDR2 FYNNEI. The V gene lost 6 bases and the J gene lost 1 base, with 10 bases spanning the gap. The CDR3 is made up of 14 amino acids. Here the CDR3 DNA reads TGTGCCAGCAGCGTACAGGCATCTGGAAACACCATATATTTT. It is translated as CASSVQASGNTIYF.

The chain couples TRBV7-2 to TRBJ1-1; D perhaps matches TRBD1 (5 bases). V shed 6 bases and J shed 2 bases, with 13 bases lying between them. This CDR3 spans 14 amino acids. CDR1 SGHTA and CDR2 FQGNSA come from the germline V gene. The CDR3 region has the DNA TGTGCCAGCAGGCCCTGGGACGGCAACACTGAAGCTTTCTTT. Residues: CASRPWDGNTEAFF.

The chain has TRBV28 and TRBJ2-1; D unclear. V lost 6 bases, J lost 2 bases, and 8 bases lay in between. Germline V CDR1 and CDR2: MDHEN, SYDVKM. The CDR3 has 13 amino acids. DNA for the CDR3: TGTGCCAGCAGGAAGCTAGCCTACAATGAGCAGTTCTTC. Protein sequence: CASRKLAYNEQFF.

The CDR3 loop is CASSFDRGVETQYF. In DNA, the CDR3 is TGCGCCAGCAGCTTTGACAGGGGAGTGGAGACCCAGTACTTC. This chain uses TRBV5-1 with TRBJ2-5; 8 bases align to TRBD1. Germline V gene data show CDR1 as SGHRS and CDR2 as YFSETQ. With 2 bases clipped from V and 5 bases from J, the junction kept 5 bases outside the gene matches. The CDR3 has 14 residues.